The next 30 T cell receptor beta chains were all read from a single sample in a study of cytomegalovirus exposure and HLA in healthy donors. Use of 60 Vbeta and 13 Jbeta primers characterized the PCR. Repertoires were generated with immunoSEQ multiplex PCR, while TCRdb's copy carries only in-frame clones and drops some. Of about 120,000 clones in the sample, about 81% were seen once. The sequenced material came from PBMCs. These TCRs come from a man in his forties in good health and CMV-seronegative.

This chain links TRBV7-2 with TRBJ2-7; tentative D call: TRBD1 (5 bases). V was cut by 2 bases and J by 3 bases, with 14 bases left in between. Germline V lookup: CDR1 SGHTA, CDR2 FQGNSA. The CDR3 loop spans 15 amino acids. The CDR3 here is CASSLIRGYNYEQYF. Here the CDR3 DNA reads TGTGCCAGCAGCTTAATAAGGGGATACAACTACGAGCAGTACTTC.

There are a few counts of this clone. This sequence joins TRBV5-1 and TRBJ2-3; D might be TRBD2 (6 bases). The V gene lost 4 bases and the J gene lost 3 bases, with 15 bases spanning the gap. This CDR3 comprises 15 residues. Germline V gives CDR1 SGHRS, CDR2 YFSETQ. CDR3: CASSPRGGRTDTQYF. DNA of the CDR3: TGCGCCAGCAGCCCTCGTGGGGGGAGGACAGATACGCAGTATTTT.

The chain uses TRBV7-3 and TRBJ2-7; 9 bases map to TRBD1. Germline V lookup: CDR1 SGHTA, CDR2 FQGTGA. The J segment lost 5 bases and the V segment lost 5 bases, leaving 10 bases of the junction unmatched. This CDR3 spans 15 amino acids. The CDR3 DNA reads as TGTGCCAGCAGCCTCACCGGGACAGGGTTTAACGAGCAGTACTTC. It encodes CASSLTGTGFNEQYF.

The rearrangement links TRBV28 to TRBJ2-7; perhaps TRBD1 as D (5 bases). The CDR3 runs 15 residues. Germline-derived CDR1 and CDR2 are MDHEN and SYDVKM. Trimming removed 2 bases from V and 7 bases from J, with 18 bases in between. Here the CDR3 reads CASSLLTRRQNEQYF. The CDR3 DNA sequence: TGTGCCAGCAGTTTACTGACCCGAAGACAGAATGAGCAGTACTTC.

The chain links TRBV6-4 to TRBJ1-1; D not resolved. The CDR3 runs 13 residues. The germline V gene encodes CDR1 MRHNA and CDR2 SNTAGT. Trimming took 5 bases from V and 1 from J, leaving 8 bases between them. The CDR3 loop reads CASSRHQNTEAFF. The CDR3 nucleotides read TGTGCCAGCAGTCGACACCAGAACACTGAAGCTTTCTTT.

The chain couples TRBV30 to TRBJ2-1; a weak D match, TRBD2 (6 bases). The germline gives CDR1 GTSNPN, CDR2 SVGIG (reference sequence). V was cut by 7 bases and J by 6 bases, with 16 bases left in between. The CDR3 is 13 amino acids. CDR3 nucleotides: TGTGCCTCTACCAGGGTGGGGGGCAATGAGCAGTTCTTC. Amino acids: CASTRVGGNEQFF.

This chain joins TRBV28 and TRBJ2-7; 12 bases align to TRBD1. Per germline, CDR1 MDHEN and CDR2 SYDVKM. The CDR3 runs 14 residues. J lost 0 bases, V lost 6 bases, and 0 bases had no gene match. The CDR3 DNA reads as TGTGCCAGCAGGGGACAGGGGGCCTCCTACGAGCAGTACTTC. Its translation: CASRGQGASYEQYF.

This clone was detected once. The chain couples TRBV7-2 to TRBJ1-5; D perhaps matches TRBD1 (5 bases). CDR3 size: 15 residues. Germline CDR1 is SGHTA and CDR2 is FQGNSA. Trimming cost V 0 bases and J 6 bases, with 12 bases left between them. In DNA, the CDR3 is TGTGCCAGCAGCTTAGCGTTGGCAGGGTCTCAGCCCCAGCATTTT. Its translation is CASSLALAGSQPQHF.

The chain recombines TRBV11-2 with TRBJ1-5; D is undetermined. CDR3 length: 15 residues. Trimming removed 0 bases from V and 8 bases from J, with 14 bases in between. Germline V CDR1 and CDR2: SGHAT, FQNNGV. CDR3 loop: CASSLDLSGIEPQHF. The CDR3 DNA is TGTGCCAGCAGCTTAGATCTTTCGGGTATTGAGCCCCAGCATTTT. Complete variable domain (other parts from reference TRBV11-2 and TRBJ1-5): EAGVAQSPRYKIIEKRQSVAFWCNPISGHATLYWYQQILGQGPKLLIQFQNNGVVDDSQLPKDRFSAERLKGVDSTLKIQPAKLEDSAVYLCASSLDLSGIEPQHFGDGTRLSIL.

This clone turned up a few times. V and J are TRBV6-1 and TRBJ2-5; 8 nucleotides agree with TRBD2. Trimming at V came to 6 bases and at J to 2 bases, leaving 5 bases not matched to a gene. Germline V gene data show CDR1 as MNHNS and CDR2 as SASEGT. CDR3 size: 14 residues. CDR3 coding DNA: TGTGCCAGCAGCGCCGGACTAGCACAAGAGACCCAGTACTTC. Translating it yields CASSAGLAQETQYF.

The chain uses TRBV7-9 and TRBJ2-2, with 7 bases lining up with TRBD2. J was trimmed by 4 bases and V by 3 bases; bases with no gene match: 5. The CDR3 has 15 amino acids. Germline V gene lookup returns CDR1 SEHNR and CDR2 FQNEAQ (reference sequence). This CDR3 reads CASSFGGTLTGELFF. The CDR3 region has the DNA TGTGCCAGCAGCTTCGGGGGGACTCTCACCGGGGAGCTGTTTTTT.

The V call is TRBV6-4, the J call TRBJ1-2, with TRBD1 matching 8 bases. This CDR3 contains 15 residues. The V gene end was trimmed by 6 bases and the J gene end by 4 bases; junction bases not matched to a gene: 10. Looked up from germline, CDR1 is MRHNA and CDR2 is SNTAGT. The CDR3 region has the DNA TGTGCCAGCAGACTGGACAGGGTGGGAGTCTATGGCTACACCTTC. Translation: CASRLDRVGVYGYTF.

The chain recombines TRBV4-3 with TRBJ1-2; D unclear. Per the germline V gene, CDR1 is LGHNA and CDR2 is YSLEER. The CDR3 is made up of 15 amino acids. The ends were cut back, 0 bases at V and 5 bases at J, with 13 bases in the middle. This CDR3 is CASSQDSRNSYGYTF. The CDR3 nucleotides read TGCGCCAGCAGCCAAGATTCAAGAAACAGTTATGGCTACACCTTC.

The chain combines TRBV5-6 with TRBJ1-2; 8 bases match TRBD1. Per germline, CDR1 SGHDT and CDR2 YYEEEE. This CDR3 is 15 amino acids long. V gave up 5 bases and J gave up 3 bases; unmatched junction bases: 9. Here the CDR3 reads CASSQDRATDYGYTF. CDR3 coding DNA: TGTGCCAGCAGTCAGGACAGGGCTACTGACTATGGCTACACCTTC.

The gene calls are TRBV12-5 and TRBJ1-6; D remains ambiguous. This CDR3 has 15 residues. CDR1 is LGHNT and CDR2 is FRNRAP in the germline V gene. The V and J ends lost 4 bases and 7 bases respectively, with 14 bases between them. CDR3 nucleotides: TGTGCTAGTGGTTCCAGACCGAAACTAAATTCACCCCTCCACTTT. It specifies CASGSRPKLNSPLHF.

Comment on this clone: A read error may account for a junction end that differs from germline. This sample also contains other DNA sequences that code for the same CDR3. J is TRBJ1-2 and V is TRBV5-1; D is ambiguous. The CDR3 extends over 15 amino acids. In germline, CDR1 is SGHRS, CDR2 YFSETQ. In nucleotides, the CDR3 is TGCGCTAGCAGCCTCCAGGACTCCGGCAACTATGGCTACACCTTC. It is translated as CASSLQDSGNYGYTF.

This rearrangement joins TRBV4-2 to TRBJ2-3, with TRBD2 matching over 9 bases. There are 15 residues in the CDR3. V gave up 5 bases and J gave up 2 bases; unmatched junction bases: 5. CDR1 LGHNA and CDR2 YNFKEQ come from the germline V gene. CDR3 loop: CASSAAGGVTDTQYF. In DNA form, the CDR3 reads TGTGCCAGCAGCGCGGCGGGAGGGGTCACAGATACGCAGTATTTT.

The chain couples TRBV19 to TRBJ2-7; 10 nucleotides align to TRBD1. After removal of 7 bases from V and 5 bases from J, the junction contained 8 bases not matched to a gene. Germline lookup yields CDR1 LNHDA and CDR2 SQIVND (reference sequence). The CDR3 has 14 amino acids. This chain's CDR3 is CASNTRDRGNEQYF. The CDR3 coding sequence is TGTGCCAGTAATACCCGGGACAGGGGAAACGAGCAGTACTTC.

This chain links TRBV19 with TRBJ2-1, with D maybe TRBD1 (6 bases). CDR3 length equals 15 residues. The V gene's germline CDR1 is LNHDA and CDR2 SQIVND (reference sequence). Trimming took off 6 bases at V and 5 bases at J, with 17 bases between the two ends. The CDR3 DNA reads TGTGCCAGTAGGGGGGCGACCGAGGGACACAATGAGCAGTTCTTC. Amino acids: CASRGATEGHNEQFF.

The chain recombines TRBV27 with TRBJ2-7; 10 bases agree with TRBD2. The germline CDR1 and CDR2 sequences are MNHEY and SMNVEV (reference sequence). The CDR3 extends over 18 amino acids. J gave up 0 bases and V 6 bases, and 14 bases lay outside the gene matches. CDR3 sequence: CASRARVWLAGASYEQYF. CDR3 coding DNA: TGTGCCAGCAGGGCCCGGGTATGGCTAGCGGGGGCCTCCTACGAGCAGTACTTC.

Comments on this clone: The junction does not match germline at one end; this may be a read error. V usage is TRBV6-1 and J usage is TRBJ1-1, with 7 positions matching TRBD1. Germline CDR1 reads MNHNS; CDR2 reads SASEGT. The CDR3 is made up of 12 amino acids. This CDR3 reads CASTPFQGGRVF. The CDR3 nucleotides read TGTGCCAGCACGCCCTTTCAGGGGGGCAGGGTCTTT.

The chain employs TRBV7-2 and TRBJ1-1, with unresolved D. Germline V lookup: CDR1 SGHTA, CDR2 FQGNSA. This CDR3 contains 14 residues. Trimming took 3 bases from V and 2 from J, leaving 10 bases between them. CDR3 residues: CASSLRFRNTEAFF. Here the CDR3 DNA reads TGTGCCAGCAGCTTGCGGTTTCGTAACACTGAAGCTTTCTTT.

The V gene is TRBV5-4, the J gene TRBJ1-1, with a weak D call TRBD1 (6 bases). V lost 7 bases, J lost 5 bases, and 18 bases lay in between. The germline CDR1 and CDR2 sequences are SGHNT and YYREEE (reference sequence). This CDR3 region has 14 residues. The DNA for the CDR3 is TGTGCCAGCTCCCACCAGGGAGGGGGAACTGAAGCTTTCTTT. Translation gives CASSHQGGGTEAFF.

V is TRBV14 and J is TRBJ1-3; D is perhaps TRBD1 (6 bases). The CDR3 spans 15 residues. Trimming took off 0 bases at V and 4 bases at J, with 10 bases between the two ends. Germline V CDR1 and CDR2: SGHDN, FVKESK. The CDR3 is CASSQETGLGNTIYF. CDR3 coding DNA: TGTGCCAGCAGCCAAGAGACAGGCCTCGGAAACACCATATATTTT.

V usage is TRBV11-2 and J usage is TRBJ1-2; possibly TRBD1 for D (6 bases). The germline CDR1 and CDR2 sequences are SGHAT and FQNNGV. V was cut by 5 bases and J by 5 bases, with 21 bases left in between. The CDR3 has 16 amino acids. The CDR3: CASSQGEGGRSYGYTF. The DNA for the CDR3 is TGTGCCAGCAGCCAGGGCGAAGGGGGTCGTAGTTATGGCTACACCTTC.

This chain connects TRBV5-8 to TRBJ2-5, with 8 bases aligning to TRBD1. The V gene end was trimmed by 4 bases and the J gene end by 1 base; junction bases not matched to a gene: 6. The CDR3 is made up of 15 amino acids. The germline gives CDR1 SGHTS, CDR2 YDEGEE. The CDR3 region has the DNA TGTGCCAGCAGCCCCTGGGGACAGGTCCAAGAGACCCAGTACTTC. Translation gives CASSPWGQVQETQYF.

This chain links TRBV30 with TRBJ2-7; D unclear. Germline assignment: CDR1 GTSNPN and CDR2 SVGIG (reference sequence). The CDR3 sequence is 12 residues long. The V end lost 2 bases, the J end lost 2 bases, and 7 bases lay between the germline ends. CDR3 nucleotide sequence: TGTGCCTGGAGTCTCTCCCCCTACGAGCAGTACTTC. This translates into CAWSLSPYEQYF.

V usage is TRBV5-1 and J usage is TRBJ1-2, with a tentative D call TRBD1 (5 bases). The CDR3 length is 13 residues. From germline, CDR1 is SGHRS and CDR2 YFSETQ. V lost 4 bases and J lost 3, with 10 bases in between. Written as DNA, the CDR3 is TGCGCCAGCAGCGGGGGGGTGGACTATGGCTACACCTTC. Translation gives CASSGGVDYGYTF.

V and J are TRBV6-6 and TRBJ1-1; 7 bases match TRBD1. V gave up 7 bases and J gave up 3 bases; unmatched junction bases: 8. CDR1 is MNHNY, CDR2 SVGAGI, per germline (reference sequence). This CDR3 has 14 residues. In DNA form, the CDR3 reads TGTGCCAGCAAGGGGACAGTGTTAGACACTGAAGCTTTCTTT. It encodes CASKGTVLDTEAFF.

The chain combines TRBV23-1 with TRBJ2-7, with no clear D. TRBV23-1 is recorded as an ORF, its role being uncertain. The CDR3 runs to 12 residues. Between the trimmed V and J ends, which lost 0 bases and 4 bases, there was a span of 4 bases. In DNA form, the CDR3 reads TGCGCCAGCAGTCAATCGAGGTACGAGCAGTACTTC. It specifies CASSQSRYEQYF.